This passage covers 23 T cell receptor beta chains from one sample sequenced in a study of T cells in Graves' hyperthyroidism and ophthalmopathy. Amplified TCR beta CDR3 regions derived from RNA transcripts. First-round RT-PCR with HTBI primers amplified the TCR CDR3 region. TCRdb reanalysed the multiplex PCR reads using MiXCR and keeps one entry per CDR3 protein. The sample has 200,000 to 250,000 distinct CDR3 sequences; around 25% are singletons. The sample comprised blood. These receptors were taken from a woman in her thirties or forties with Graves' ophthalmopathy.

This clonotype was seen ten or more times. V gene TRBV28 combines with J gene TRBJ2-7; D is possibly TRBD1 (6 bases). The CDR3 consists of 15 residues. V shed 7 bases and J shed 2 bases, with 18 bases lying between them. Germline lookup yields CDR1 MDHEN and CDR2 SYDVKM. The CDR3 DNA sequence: TGTGCCAGCACCCCGCCGGGACAAGTACCCTACGAGCAGTACTTC. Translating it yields CASTPPGQVPYEQYF. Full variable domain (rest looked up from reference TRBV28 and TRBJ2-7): DVKVTQSSRYLVKRTGEKVFLECVQDMDHENMFWYRQDPGLGLRLIYFSYDVKMKEKGDIPEGYSVSREKKERFSLILESASTNQTSMYLCASTPPGQVPYEQYFGPGTRLTVT.

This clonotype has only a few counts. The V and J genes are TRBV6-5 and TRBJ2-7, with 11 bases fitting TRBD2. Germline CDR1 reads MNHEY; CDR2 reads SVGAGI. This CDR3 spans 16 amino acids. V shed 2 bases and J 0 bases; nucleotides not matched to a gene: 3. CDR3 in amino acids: CASSYGGTSGSYEQYF. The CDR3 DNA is TGTGCCAGCAGTTACGGCGGGACTAGCGGCTCCTACGAGCAGTACTTC.

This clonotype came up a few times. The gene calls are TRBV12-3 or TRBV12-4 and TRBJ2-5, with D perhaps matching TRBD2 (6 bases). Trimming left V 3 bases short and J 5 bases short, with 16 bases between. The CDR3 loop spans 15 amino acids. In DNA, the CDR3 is TGTGCCAGCAGTTTTAATACGGGAGTAGGGGAGACCCAGTACTTC. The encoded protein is CASSFNTGVGETQYF.

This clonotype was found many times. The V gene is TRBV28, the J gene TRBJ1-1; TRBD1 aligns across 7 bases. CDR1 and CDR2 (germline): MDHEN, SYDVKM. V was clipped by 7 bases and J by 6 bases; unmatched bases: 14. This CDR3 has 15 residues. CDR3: CASTTPGGLGAEAFF. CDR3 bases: TGTGCCAGCACCACGCCAGGGGGGTTGGGCGCTGAAGCTTTCTTT.

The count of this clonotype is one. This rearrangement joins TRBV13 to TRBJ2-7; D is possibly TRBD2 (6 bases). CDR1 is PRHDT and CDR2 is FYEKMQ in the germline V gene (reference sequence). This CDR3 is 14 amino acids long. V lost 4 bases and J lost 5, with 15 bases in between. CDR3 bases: TGTGCCAGCAGCTCACTAGGACCGGGGGACGAGCAGTACTTC. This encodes CASSSLGPGDEQYF.

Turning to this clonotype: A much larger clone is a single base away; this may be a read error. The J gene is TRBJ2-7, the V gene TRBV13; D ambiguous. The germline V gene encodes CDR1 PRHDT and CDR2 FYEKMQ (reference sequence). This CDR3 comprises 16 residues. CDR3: CAISQGQVRVPYEQYF. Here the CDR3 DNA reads TGTGCCATCAGCCAAGGGCAGGTTCGGGTCCCATACGAGCAGTACTTC.

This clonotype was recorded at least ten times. The CDR3, as DNA: TGTGCCAGCAGTTGGGGACAAGGATTCCCTGAAGCTTTCTTT. It translates to CASSWGQGFPEAFF. The chain is built from TRBV28 and TRBJ1-1, with D possibly matching TRBD1 (6 bases). This CDR3 is 14 amino acids long. V was clipped by 4 bases and J by 6 bases, with 15 bases between them. Germline V lookup: CDR1 MDHEN, CDR2 SYDVKM.

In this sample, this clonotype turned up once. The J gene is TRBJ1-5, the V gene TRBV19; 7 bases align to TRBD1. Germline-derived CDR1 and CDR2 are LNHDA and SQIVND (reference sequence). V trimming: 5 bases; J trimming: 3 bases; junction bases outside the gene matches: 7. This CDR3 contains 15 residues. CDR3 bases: TGTGCCAGTAGTCAAAATACAGGGGCCAATCAGCCCCAGCATTTT. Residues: CASSQNTGANQPQHF.

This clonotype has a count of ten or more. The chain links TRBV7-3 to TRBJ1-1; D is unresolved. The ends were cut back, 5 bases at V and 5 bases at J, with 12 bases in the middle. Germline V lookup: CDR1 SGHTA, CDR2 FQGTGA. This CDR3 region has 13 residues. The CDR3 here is CASSLLYGTEAFF. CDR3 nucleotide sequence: TGTGCCAGCAGCCTCCTCTATGGGACTGAAGCTTTCTTT.

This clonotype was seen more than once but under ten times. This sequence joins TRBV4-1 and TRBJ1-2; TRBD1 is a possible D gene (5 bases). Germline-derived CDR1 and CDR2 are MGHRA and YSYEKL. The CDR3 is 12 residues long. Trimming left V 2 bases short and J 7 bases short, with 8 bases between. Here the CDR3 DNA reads TGCGCCAGCAGCCAAACGGGGCTTGGCTACACCTTC. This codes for CASSQTGLGYTF.

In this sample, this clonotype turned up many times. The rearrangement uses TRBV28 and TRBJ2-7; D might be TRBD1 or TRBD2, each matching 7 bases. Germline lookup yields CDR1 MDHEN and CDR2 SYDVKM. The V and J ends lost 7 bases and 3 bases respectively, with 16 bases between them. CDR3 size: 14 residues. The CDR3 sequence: CASKKAGQIYEQYF. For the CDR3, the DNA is TGTGCCAGCAAAAAAGCGGGACAGATCTACGAGCAGTACTTC.

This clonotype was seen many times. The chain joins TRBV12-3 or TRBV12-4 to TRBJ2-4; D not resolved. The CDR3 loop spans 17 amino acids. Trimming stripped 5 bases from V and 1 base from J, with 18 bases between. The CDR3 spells CASSPRAPRIAKNIQYF. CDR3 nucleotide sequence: TGTGCCAGCAGTCCCCGAGCTCCCAGGATTGCCAAAAACATTCAGTACTTC.

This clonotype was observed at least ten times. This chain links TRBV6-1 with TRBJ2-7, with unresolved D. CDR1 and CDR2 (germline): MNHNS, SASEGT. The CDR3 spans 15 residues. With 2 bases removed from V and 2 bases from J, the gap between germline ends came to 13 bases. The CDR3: CASSETSAEPYEQYF. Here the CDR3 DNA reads TGTGCCAGCAGTGAAACGTCGGCGGAGCCCTACGAGCAGTACTTC.

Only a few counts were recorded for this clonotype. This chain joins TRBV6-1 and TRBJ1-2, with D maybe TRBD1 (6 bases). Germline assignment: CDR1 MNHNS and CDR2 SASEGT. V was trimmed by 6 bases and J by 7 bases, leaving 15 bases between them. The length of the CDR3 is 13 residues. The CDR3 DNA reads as TGTGCCAGCAGAATACAGGGCGTCGGTGGCTACACCTTC. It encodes CASRIQGVGGYTF.

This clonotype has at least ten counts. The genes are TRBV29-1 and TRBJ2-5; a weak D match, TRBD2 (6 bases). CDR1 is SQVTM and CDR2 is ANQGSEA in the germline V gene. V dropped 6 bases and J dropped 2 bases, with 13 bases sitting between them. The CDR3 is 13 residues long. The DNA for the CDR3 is TGCAGCGTCGGGACTCGCGTACAAGAGACCCAGTACTTC. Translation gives CSVGTRVQETQYF.

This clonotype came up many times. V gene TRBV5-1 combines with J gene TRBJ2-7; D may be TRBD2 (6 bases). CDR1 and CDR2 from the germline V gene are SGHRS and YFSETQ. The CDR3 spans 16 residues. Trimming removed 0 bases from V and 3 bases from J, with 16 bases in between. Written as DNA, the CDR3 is TGCGCCAGCAGCTTGGGCCCCCGGGAGAATCTCTACGAGCAGTACTTC. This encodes CASSLGPRENLYEQYF.

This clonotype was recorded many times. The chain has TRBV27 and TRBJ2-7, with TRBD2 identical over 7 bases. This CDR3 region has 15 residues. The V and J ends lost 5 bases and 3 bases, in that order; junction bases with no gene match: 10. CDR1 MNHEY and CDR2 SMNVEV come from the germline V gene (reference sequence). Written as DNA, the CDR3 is TGTGCCAGCAGTCATCGGGACTATGGGATCTACGAGCAGTACTTC. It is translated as CASSHRDYGIYEQYF.

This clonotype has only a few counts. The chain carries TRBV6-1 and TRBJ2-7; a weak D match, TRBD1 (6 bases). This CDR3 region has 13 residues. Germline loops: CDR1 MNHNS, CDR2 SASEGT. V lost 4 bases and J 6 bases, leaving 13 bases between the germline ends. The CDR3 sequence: CASSAGRGSEQYF. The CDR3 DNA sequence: TGTGCCAGCAGTGCCGGTAGGGGGTCCGAGCAGTACTTC.

The CDR3: CASTPGMTGANVLTF. CDR3 coding DNA: TGCGCCAGCACTCCAGGGATGACTGGGGCCAACGTCCTGACTTTC. The chain combines TRBV5-1 with TRBJ2-6; TRBD1 might be the D (5 bases). V lost 6 bases, J lost 2 bases, and 12 bases lay in between. The V gene's germline CDR1 is SGHRS and CDR2 YFSETQ. The CDR3 consists of 15 residues.

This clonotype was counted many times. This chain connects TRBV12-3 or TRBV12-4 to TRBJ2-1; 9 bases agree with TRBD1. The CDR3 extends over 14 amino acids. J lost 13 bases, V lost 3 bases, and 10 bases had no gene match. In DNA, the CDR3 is TGTGCCAGCAGTTTCGATGAGGGGACAGGGTCACAGTTCTTC. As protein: CASSFDEGTGSQFF.

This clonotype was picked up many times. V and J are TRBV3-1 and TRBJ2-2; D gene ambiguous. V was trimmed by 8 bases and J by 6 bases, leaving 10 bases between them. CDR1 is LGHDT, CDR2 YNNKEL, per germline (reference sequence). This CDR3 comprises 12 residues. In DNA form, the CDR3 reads TGTGCCAGCTATCCTGGTGCCGGGGAGCTGTTTTTT. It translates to CASYPGAGELFF.

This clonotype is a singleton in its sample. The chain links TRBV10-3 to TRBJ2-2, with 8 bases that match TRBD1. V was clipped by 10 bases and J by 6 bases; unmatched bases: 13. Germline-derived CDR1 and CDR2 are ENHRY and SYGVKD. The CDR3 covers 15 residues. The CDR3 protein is CATPIPTGEAGELFF. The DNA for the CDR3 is TGTGCCACCCCCATACCGACAGGGGAGGCCGGGGAGCTGTTTTTT.

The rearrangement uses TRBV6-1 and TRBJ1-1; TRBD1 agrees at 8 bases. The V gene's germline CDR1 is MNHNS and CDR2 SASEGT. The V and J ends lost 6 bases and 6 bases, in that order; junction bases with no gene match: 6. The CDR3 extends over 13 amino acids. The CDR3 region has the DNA TGTGCCAGCAGGGGACAGGAGATCGCTGAAGCTTTCTTT. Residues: CASRGQEIAEAFF.